These 28 T cell receptor beta chains were sequenced from one sample in a study of T cell responses to AZD1222 COVID-19 vaccine. Sequenced by immunoSEQ multiplex PCR; TCRdb stores in-frame clones only, minus some. The sample has 130,000 to 150,000 clones, around 87% seen once. Material: peripheral blood, obtained on day 0 of AZD1222 vaccination. These receptors came from an adult in good health.

The rearrangement joins TRBV7-9 to TRBJ1-5; maybe TRBD1 (6 bases). V lost 4 bases to trimming and J lost 9 bases, with 13 bases between them. Germline assignment: CDR1 SEHNR and CDR2 FQNEAQ (reference sequence). The CDR3 runs 13 residues. CDR3 nucleotides: TGTGCCAGCAGCTCCCAGGGGACAACGCCCCAGCATTTT. Its translation: CASSSQGTTPQHF.

The V call is TRBV20-1, the J call TRBJ1-2; D unresolved. The CDR3 has 12 residues. Germline lookup yields CDR1 DFQATT and CDR2 SNEGSKA (reference sequence). V lost 3 bases and J lost 2, with 7 bases in between. CDR3 protein: CSASGTNYGYTF. The CDR3 region has the DNA TGCAGTGCTAGTGGAACAAACTATGGCTACACCTTC.

The rearrangement uses TRBV7-9 and TRBJ2-7, with 9 bases that match TRBD1. With 4 bases clipped from V and 5 bases from J, the junction kept 3 bases outside the gene matches. Germline V gene data show CDR1 as SEHNR and CDR2 as FQNEAQ (reference sequence). This CDR3 is built from 13 residues. The CDR3 nucleotides read TGTGCCAGCAGCTATTGGACAGGGGACGAGCAGTACTTC. This sequence encodes CASSYWTGDEQYF.

The rearrangement links TRBV9 to TRBJ2-1, with D possibly being TRBD2 (5 bases). Germline V gene lookup returns CDR1 SGDLS and CDR2 YYNGEE. CDR3 length equals 15 residues. V lost 2 bases, J lost 6 bases, and 15 bases lay in between. The CDR3 loop reads CASSVAWETGNEQFF. Written as DNA, the CDR3 is TGTGCCAGCAGCGTTGCATGGGAGACTGGCAATGAGCAGTTCTTC.

The genes are TRBV19 and TRBJ2-1; 7 positions match TRBD2. Germline V lookup: CDR1 LNHDA, CDR2 SQIVND (reference sequence). This CDR3 has 15 residues. V lost 0 bases, J lost 13 bases, and 12 bases stayed unmatched. The CDR3 coding sequence is TGTGCCAGTAGTATAGATCTGCGGGCGGGAGATCCACAGTTCTTC. Translated, it gives CASSIDLRAGDPQFF.

The V call is TRBV18, the J call TRBJ2-1; D may match TRBD1 or TRBD2 (5 bases each). Germline V gives CDR1 KGHSH, CDR2 LQKENI. The V and J ends lost 2 bases and 8 bases respectively, with 10 bases between them. The CDR3 is 13 amino acids. As DNA, the CDR3 is TGTGCCAGCTCACCAATGGGGGTGCATGAGCAGTTCTTC. It is translated as CASSPMGVHEQFF. The whole variable domain, remainder taken from reference TRBV18 and TRBJ2-1, is NAGVMQNPRHLVRRRGQEARLRCSPMKGHSHVYWYRQLPEEGLKFMVYLQKENIIDESGMPKERFSAEFPKEGPSILRIQQVVRGDSAAYFCASSPMGVHEQFFGPGTRLTVL.

The chain has TRBV30 and TRBJ2-2; TRBD1 aligns across 9 bases. Germline V lookup: CDR1 GTSNPN, CDR2 SVGIG (reference sequence). J lost 2 bases, V lost 2 bases, and 6 bases had no gene match. This CDR3 is 16 amino acids long. The DNA of the CDR3 is TGTGCCTGGAGTCACAGGGGGCGCGTAAACACCGGGGAGCTGTTTTTT. Protein product: CAWSHRGRVNTGELFF.

The table lists this clone with a count of one. This sequence joins TRBV20-1 and TRBJ2-5; no clear D gene. CDR1 and CDR2 (germline): DFQATT, SNEGSKA (reference sequence). The length of the CDR3 is 11 residues. Trimming shortened V by 3 bases and J by 2 bases, and 4 bases separated the two germline ends. The CDR3 nucleotides are TGCAGTGCTAGGCCTCAAGAGACCCAGTACTTC. Translated: CSARPQETQYF.

This rearrangement joins TRBV5-4 to TRBJ1-2; maybe TRBD1 (6 bases). V gave up 5 bases and J gave up 8 bases, with 16 bases separating them. This CDR3 region has 13 residues. Germline CDR1 SGHNT, CDR2 YYREEE (reference sequence). This CDR3 is CASRYQGGEGYTF. CDR3 nucleotide sequence: TGTGCCAGCAGATATCAAGGGGGGGAAGGCTACACCTTC. Using reference TRBV5-4 and TRBJ1-2 for the parts outside the CDR3, the full variable domain is ETGVTQSPTHLIKTRGQQVTLRCSSQSGHNTVSWYQQALGQGPQFIFQYYREEENGRGNFPPRFSGLQFPNYSSELNVNALELDDSALYLCASRYQGGEGYTFGSGTRLTVV.

The chain is built from TRBV7-2 and TRBJ1-3, with D unresolved. Between the trimmed V and J ends, which lost 3 bases and 5 bases, there was a span of 14 bases. This CDR3 has 15 amino acids. CDR1 is SGHTA, CDR2 FQGNSA, per germline. CDR3 sequence: CASSLEVGGRNTIYF. The CDR3 DNA is TGTGCCAGCAGCTTGGAGGTCGGTGGAAGAAACACCATATATTTT. Full variable domain (remainder filled in from reference TRBV7-2 and TRBJ1-3): GAGVSQSPSNKVTEKGKDVELRCDPISGHTALYWYRQSLGQGLEFLIYFQGNSAPDKSGLPSDRFSAERTGGSVSTLTIQRTQQEDSAVYLCASSLEVGGRNTIYFGEGSWLTVV.

V usage is TRBV13 and J usage is TRBJ2-3, with unresolved D. V was pared by 0 bases and J by 3 bases, with 10 bases between. This CDR3 region has 15 residues. The germline V gene encodes CDR1 PRHDT and CDR2 FYEKMQ (reference sequence). CDR3 DNA sequence: TGTGCCAGCAGCTTAGGCCCCCACTTTACAGATACGCAGTATTTT. Protein product: CASSLGPHFTDTQYF.

V usage is TRBV10-3 and J usage is TRBJ2-5; 9 nucleotides line up with TRBD2. The CDR3 has 12 amino acids. CDR1 and CDR2 from the germline V gene are ENHRY and SYGVKD. Losses at the gene ends were 6 bases for V and 5 bases for J; bases not matched to a gene: 1. Written as DNA, the CDR3 is TGTGCCATCAGCGCGGGAGGGGAGACCCAGTACTTC. Translated, it gives CAISAGGETQYF.

V usage is TRBV6-5 and J usage is TRBJ1-2, with 7 bases that match TRBD1. The CDR3 is 13 residues long. Trimming removed 6 bases from V and 5 bases from J; junction bases left unmatched: 6. Germline V lookup: CDR1 MNHEY, CDR2 SVGAGI. The CDR3: CASRLRGWYGYTF. CDR3 nucleotide sequence: TGTGCCAGCAGACTCAGGGGGTGGTATGGCTACACCTTC.

CDR3 residues: CASSYVGGSYEQYF. For the CDR3, the DNA is TGTGCCAGCAGTTACGTAGGGGGCTCCTACGAGCAGTACTTC. The rearrangement joins TRBV6-5 to TRBJ2-7, with D possibly matching TRBD1 (6 bases). V lost 2 bases, J lost 0 bases, and 8 bases lay in between. CDR1 is MNHEY, CDR2 SVGAGI, per germline. This CDR3 has 14 amino acids.

V is TRBV30 and J is TRBJ1-2; D is possibly TRBD1 (6 bases). Between the trimmed V and J ends, which lost 8 bases and 4 bases, there was a span of 17 bases. Germline V CDR1 and CDR2: GTSNPN, SVGIG (reference sequence). The CDR3 loop spans 13 amino acids. DNA of the CDR3: TGTGCCCGAGATCGGGGGGGCGCCTATGGCTACACCTTC. Its protein product is CARDRGGAYGYTF.

This clone appeared a few times. This chain connects TRBV7-9 to TRBJ1-5; D perhaps matches TRBD1 (6 bases). Trimming took off 5 bases at V and 3 bases at J, with 11 bases between the two ends. Germline CDR1 is SEHNR and CDR2 is FQNEAQ (reference sequence). This CDR3 comprises 14 residues. The chain's CDR3 is CASSRGGPNQPQHF. CDR3 coding DNA: TGTGCCAGCAGCCGAGGGGGGCCCAATCAGCCCCAGCATTTT. The entire variable domain, with the rest obtained from reference TRBV7-9 and TRBJ1-5, is as follows: DTGVSQNPRHKITKRGQNVTFRCDPISEHNRLYWYRQTLGQGPEFLTYFQNEAQLEKSRLLSDRFSAERPKGSFSTLEIQRTEQGDSAMYLCASSRGGPNQPQHFGDGTRLSIL.

V and J are TRBV25-1 and TRBJ1-6; 7 nucleotides align to TRBD1. J lost 7 bases, V lost 2 bases, and 5 bases had no gene match. The germline CDR1 and CDR2 sequences are MGHDK and SYGVNS. The CDR3 consists of 15 residues. CDR3 sequence: CASSEEQGLNSPLHF. The CDR3 DNA reads as TGTGCCAGCAGTGAAGAACAGGGGCTGAATTCACCCCTCCACTTT.

This chain links TRBV6-5 with TRBJ1-2; no clear D. The CDR3 spans 12 residues. V was cut by 8 bases and J by 2 bases, with 9 bases left in between. CDR1 and CDR2 (germline): MNHEY, SVGAGI. CDR3: CASSNSNYGYTF. The CDR3 nucleotides are TGTGCCAGCTCTAACAGCAACTATGGCTACACCTTC.

Comment on this clone: Other nucleotide sequences in the sample specify the same CDR3. The V gene is TRBV7-2, the J gene TRBJ1-5, with TRBD1 as a possible D gene (6 bases). This CDR3 is 13 amino acids long. Germline loops: CDR1 SGHTA, CDR2 FQGNSA. The V end was cut by 4 bases, the J end by 2 bases, with 6 bases between. The CDR3, as DNA: TGTGCCAGCAGCTACAGGGGCAATCAGCCCCAGCATTTT. Translation: CASSYRGNQPQHF.

The CDR3 DNA sequence: TGTGCCATCAGTGACTCGGTAATACGCGGGGCTGACGAGCAGTACTTC. Protein product: CAISDSVIRGADEQYF. This chain uses TRBV10-3 with TRBJ2-7, with D tentatively TRBD2 (6 bases). Trimming removed 3 bases at V and 5 bases at J, with 20 bases between. The CDR3 covers 16 residues. Per the germline V gene, CDR1 is ENHRY and CDR2 is SYGVKD.

This chain links TRBV28 with TRBJ2-1, with TRBD2 identical over 9 bases. The CDR3 length is 14 residues. The ends lost 11 bases at V and 12 bases at J; junction bases unmatched: 17. CDR1 MDHEN and CDR2 SYDVKM come from the germline V gene. CDR3 in amino acids: CAGGRSGSWVGQFF. DNA of the CDR3: TGTGCCGGGGGTCGTAGCGGGAGCTGGGTAGGGCAGTTCTTC.

The V gene is TRBV27, the J gene TRBJ2-1; TRBD2 matches 8 bases. The germline V gene has CDR1 MNHEY and CDR2 SMNVEV (reference sequence). There are 14 residues in the CDR3. V trimming: 5 bases; J trimming: 3 bases; junction bases outside the gene matches: 3. CDR3 sequence reads: CASSRAGGYNEQFF. The DNA of the CDR3 is TGTGCCAGCAGTCGGGCGGGGGGCTACAATGAGCAGTTCTTC.

This sequence joins TRBV18 and TRBJ2-1; 9 bases map to TRBD1. The germline V gene has CDR1 KGHSH and CDR2 LQKENI. The CDR3 spans 16 residues. The J segment lost 1 base and the V segment lost 4 bases, leaving 5 bases of the junction unmatched. The DNA for the CDR3 is TGTGCCAGCTCACTAAGGGGACAGGGTTCCTACAATGAGCAGTTCTTC. It specifies CASSLRGQGSYNEQFF.

The chain has TRBV6-5 and TRBJ1-1; D is perhaps TRBD1 (6 bases). The CDR3 has 15 residues. Germline values: CDR1 MNHEY, CDR2 SVGAGI. The V end lost 0 bases, the J end lost 7 bases, and 15 bases lay between the germline ends. CDR3: CASSYSGRGDGEAFF. In DNA form, the CDR3 reads TGTGCCAGCAGTTACTCGGGCAGGGGAGACGGTGAAGCTTTCTTT.

The rearrangement links TRBV28 to TRBJ2-7; TRBD2 matches at 7 bases. The CDR3 is 11 amino acids. The germline V gene has CDR1 MDHEN and CDR2 SYDVKM. After removal of 8 bases from V and 5 bases from J, the junction contained 3 bases not matched to a gene. The CDR3 DNA follows: TGTGCCAGCGCTAGCGGCCACGAGCAGTACTTC. The encoded protein is CASASGHEQYF. Drawing the rest from reference TRBV28 and TRBJ2-7, the complete variable domain is DVKVTQSSRYLVKRTGEKVFLECVQDMDHENMFWYRQDPGLGLRLIYFSYDVKMKEKGDIPEGYSVSREKKERFSLILESASTNQTSMYLCASASGHEQYFGPGTRLTVT.

The rearrangement links TRBV6-5 to TRBJ1-3; no clear D. CDR3 length equals 15 residues. The ends were cut back, 2 bases at V and 0 bases at J, with 8 bases in the middle. Per the germline V gene, CDR1 is MNHEY and CDR2 is SVGAGI. The CDR3 DNA is TGTGCCAGCAGTTACCTAGGGTCCTCTGGAAACACCATATATTTT. Translated, it gives CASSYLGSSGNTIYF.

CDR3 nucleotide sequence: TGTGCCAGAAGAGATTGGGACAAGCCGAACACTGAAGCTTTCTTT. Translation: CARRDWDKPNTEAFF. The chain is built from TRBV5-3 and TRBJ1-1; D is perhaps TRBD1 (6 bases). TRBV5-3 is sorted into the ORF group, with uncertain function. Deletions cut 5 bases from V and 1 base from J, with 15 bases between. CDR3 length: 15 amino acids.

The V call is TRBV27, the J call TRBJ1-1; a weak D match, TRBD1 (6 bases). V lost 8 bases to trimming and J lost 0 bases, with 13 bases between them. The CDR3 has 14 residues. Germline lookup yields CDR1 MNHEY and CDR2 SMNVEV (reference sequence). This CDR3 is CASHGQNLNTEAFF. For the CDR3, the DNA is TGTGCCAGCCACGGACAGAACCTGAACACTGAAGCTTTCTTT.